Sequencing of this T cell receptor (beta chain) was carried out in a study of shared clonotypes between healthy human individuals. Overall study results and limits: Only a few donors were included, so the genetic and exposure-history diversity represented was limited. Among donors, the sharing of clonotypes was expected to be influenced by sequencing depth.

Across several immunoSEQ plates, the genomic DNA of each subset was split evenly. The table came from immunoSEQ multiplex PCR; TCRdb's copy has only in-frame clones and leaves some out. The sample lists hundreds of thousands of clones, less than 80% occurring once. This clone was picked up a small number of times. The antigen is not known. CD45RA+ naive and CD45RA-negative memory subsets were separated from CD4+ cells. The sample consisted of memory CD4+ T cells sorted from blood. Subset in this sample: CD45RA-negative fraction. The source is a woman in her thirties in good health.

Written as DNA, the CDR3 is TGCAGCGTTGCGGCCCCAGGGGATGGGGCTAACTATGGCTACACCTTC. It specifies CSVAAPGDGANYGYTF. The V call is TRBV29-1, the J call TRBJ1-2; tentatively, D is TRBD1 (6 bases). Germline values: CDR1 SQVTM, CDR2 ANQGSEA. The CDR3 length is 16 residues. V shed 4 bases and J shed 0 bases, with 18 bases lying between them. The full variable domain, its missing parts supplied by reference TRBV29-1 and TRBJ1-2, is SAVISQKPSRDICQRGTSLTIQCQVDSQVTMMFWYRQQPGQSLTLIATANQGSEATYESGFVIDKFPISRPNLTFSTLTVSNMSPEDSSIYLCSVAAPGDGANYGYTFGSGTRLTVV.